This TCR beta chain was sequenced in a study of blood T cell repertoires in COVID-19. Study details: The United States, Italy and Spain were the sources of the acute and convalescent COVID-19 samples. T cells, B-cell-depleted T cells, or PBMCs supplied cDNA or gDNA.

This clone showed up just once. Germline loops: CDR1 SNHLY, CDR2 FYNNEI. The CDR3 has 16 amino acids. V shed 6 bases, J shed 0 bases, and the junction held 6 bases outside the gene matches. Source study methods: Cell counts per sample came from amplifying reference gene primers. Profiled with immunoSEQ multiplex PCR; TCRdb holds only in-frame clones, not every one. For V, J and clone size, that table is used; D and trimming come from the DNA. Here the sample spans roughly 150,000 clones, 83% being singletons. The receptor's source is a woman of 80 years or more with acute or convalescent COVID-19. The sequenced sample was peripheral blood. The V gene is TRBV2, the J gene TRBJ2-3, with TRBD2 identical over 10 bases. CDR3 region: CASRKLAGSSTDTQYF. CDR3 bases: TGTGCCAGCAGAAAACTAGCGGGGTCTAGCACAGATACGCAGTATTTT.